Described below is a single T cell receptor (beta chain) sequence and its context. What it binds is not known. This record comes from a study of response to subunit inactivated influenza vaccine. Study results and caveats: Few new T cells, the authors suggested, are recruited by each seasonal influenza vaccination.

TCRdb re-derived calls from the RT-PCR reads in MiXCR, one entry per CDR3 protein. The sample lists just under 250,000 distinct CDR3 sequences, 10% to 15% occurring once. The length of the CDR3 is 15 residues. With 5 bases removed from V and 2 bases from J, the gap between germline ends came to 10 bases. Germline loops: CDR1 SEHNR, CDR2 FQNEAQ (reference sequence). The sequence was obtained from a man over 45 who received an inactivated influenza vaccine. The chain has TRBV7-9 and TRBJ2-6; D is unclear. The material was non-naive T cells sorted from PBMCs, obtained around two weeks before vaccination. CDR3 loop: CASSAPGAGANVLTF. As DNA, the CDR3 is TGTGCCAGCAGCGCACCGGGCGCTGGGGCCAACGTCCTGACTTTC.